The rows below give T cell receptor beta chains drawn from one sample of a study of long-term antiretroviral therapy in people with HIV. Sequencing used immunoSEQ multiplex PCR; TCRdb keeps in-frame clones, though not all of them. The data contain roughly 50,000 clones, about 86% of them seen just once; the ten biggest clones take up 3%. The sample consisted of unsorted PBMCs, taken 0.8 years after starting antiretroviral therapy. These receptors all come from a woman in her late teens or twenties with HIV. CDR3s include the opening cysteine and the closing phenylalanine or tryptophan. The D gene is left open where the match is weak. A row's size may be missing; if present it is once, few, many or a size class.

once - TRBJ2-7 TRBV5-4 CASSSAGVRTEQYF TGTGCCAGCAGCTCTGCCGGGGTCAGAACCGAGCAGTACTTC
- - TRBJ2-2 TRBV10-1 CASLIKTGELFF TGCGCCAGCTTGATAAAAACCGGGGAGCTGTTTTTT
- - TRBJ2-5 TRBV6-5 CASSPGSLAQETQYF TGTGCCAGCAGTCCCGGGTCATTAGCCCAAGAGACCCAGTACTTC
- - TRBJ1-5 TRBV7-2 CASSYPGNQPQHF TGTGCCAGCAGCTACCCGGGGAATCAGCCCCAGCATTTT
- - TRBJ1-3 TRBV7-2 CASSLGPRRASGNTIYF TGTGCCAGCAGCTTAGGACCCCGGCGGGCCTCTGGAAACACCATATATTTT
- TRBD2 TRBJ2-7 TRBV29-1 CSVEPATSGLYEQYF TGCAGCGTTGAACCTGCGACTAGCGGTCTCTACGAGCAGTACTTC
- - TRBJ2-2 TRBV28 CASRLNTGELFF TGTGCCAGTAGATTGAACACCGGGGAGCTGTTTTTT
- - TRBJ2-5 TRBV5-8 CASSARGETQYF TGTGCCAGCAGCGCCCGGGGGGAGACCCAGTACTTC
- - TRBJ1-2 TRBV11-2 CASSWGRNGYTF TGTGCCAGCAGCTGGGGACGGAACGGCTACACCTTC
- TRBD2 TRBJ2-7 TRBV28 CASSPVGGGYYEQYF TGTGCCAGCAGTCCCGTGGGGGGGGGTTACTACGAGCAGTACTTC
- TRBD1 TRBJ2-7 TRBV7-2 CASSSPGQGVGYEQYF TGTGCCAGCAGCTCACCGGGACAGGGAGTTGGCTACGAGCAGTACTTC
- TRBD2 TRBJ2-3 TRBV4-3 CASSQEPGLAGFYTDTQYF TGCGCCAGCAGCCAAGAACCGGGACTAGCGGGCTTTTACACAGATACGCAGTATTTT
- - TRBJ2-4 TRBV28 CASSLLGANKNIQYF TGTGCCAGCAGTTTATTGGGAGCTAACAAAAACATTCAGTACTTC
- - TRBJ2-7 TRBV9 CASSHPIAGRNQDGQREQYF TGTGCCAGCAGCCACCCTATTGCAGGGAGAAACCAGGACGGGCAACGCGAGCAGTACTTC
- TRBD1 TRBJ1-2 TRBV18 CASSPLTGDASSGGYTF TGTGCCAGCTCACCCCTGACAGGGGACGCCTCCTCGGGTGGCTACACCTTC
- - TRBJ1-2 TRBV15 CATSREAAGYGYTF TGTGCCACCAGCAGAGAGGCAGCAGGCTATGGCTACACCTTC
- TRBD1 TRBJ2-6 TRBV5-4 CASSGRDRVSGANVLTF TGTGCCAGCAGCGGCCGGGACAGGGTTTCTGGGGCCAACGTCCTGACTTTC
once TRBD2 TRBJ2-1 TRBV7-7 CASSLSGTPYNEQFF TGTGCTAGCAGCCTAAGCGGGACCCCCTACAATGAGCAGTTCTTC
- - TRBJ2-7 TRBV29-1 CSVRGRGKLNEQYF TGCAGCGTGAGGGGCAGGGGAAAACTTAACGAGCAGTACTTC
few TRBD2 TRBJ2-2 TRBV4-1 CASSQDRGLAVVTGELFF TGCGCCAGCAGCCAAGATCGGGGACTAGCGGTCGTCACCGGGGAGCTGTTTTTT
once - TRBJ2-7 TRBV5-1 CASSFSPSGNEQYF TGCGCCAGCAGCTTTTCTCCTTCGGGTAACGAGCAGTACTTC
- TRBD1 TRBJ2-7 TRBV5-5 CASSRHDRGTYEQYF TGTGCCAGCAGTCGTCATGACAGGGGAACCTACGAGCAGTACTTC
- TRBD2 TRBJ2-1 TRBV28 CASRNQASGSQGRQFF TGTGCCAGCAGGAATCAAGCCAGCGGGAGCCAGGGAAGGCAGTTCTTC
- - TRBJ2-3 TRBV5-4 CASSFTDTQYF TGTGCCAGCAGCTTCACAGATACGCAGTATTTT
once TRBD2 TRBJ2-2 TRBV19 CASSSGSTTGELFF TGTGCCAGTAGTAGCGGGAGTACCACCGGGGAGCTGTTTTTT
- - TRBJ1-3 TRBV9 CASSSHSGNTIYF TGTGCCAGCAGCTCCCACTCTGGAAACACCATATATTTT
- - TRBJ2-7 TRBV6-5 CASSPRLDSYEQYF TGTGCCAGCAGTCCCCGATTAGACTCCTACGAGCAGTACTTC
- - TRBJ1-1 TRBV28 CASSLYPGNTEAFF TGTGCCAGCAGTTTATATCCAGGGAACACTGAAGCTTTCTTT
- - TRBJ1-2 TRBV14 CASRGARRGGYTF TGTGCCAGCAGGGGCGCTCGGAGGGGCGGCTACACCTTC
- - TRBJ1-2 TRBV7-2 CASSLVWGSDGYTF TGTGCCAGCAGCTTAGTATGGGGGTCTGATGGCTACACCTTC
once - TRBJ2-5 TRBV10-3 CAINQDEGLETQYF TGTGCCATCAATCAGGACGAGGGGTTGGAGACCCAGTACTTC
- - TRBJ2-3 TRBV6-5 CASSLSLNTDTQYF TGTGCCAGCAGCTTAAGTTTAAACACAGATACGCAGTATTTT
once - TRBJ2-1 TRBV9 CASSPRSDYNEQFF TGTGCCAGCAGCCCCCGTTCGGACTACAATGAGCAGTTCTTC